Below, 11 T cell receptor beta chains from the same sample are listed, as sequenced in a study of memory CD4+ T cells and cytomegalovirus serostatus. Single viable CD3+CD4+CD8-CD45RO+ cells were sorted as the memory CD4+ T cells. Assay used: immunoSEQ multiplex PCR; TCRdb lists only in-frame clones, some missing. The sample records over 45,000 clones, around 80% being singletons. Material for sequencing was memory CD4+ T cells from blood. The receptors here all came from an adult in good health and CMV-seronegative.

The gene calls are TRBV5-1 and TRBJ1-4; a possible D gene is TRBD1 (5 bases). V lost 6 bases and J lost 6, with 12 bases in between. Germline V lookup: CDR1 SGHRS, CDR2 YFSETQ. The CDR3 is 13 amino acids. The CDR3 reads CASKGQGYEKLFF. CDR3 in DNA: TGCGCCAGCAAGGGTCAGGGATATGAAAAACTGTTTTTT.

The genes are TRBV7-2 and TRBJ1-2; D possibly corresponds to TRBD1 (5 bases). The germline V gene has CDR1 SGHTA and CDR2 FQGNSA. CDR3 length: 15 residues. Trimming removed 1 base from V and 3 bases from J, with 12 bases in between. The CDR3 sequence is CASSLGQPGDYGYTF. CDR3 bases: TGTGCCAGCAGCTTAGGGCAGCCGGGGGACTATGGCTACACCTTC.

This chain uses TRBV4-2 with TRBJ1-5; the D is unclear. The CDR3 spans 13 residues. From germline, CDR1 is LGHNA and CDR2 YNFKEQ. Trimming left V 0 bases short and J 9 bases short, with 9 bases between. CDR3 region: CASSQEAGSPQHF. In nucleotides, the CDR3 is TGTGCCAGCAGCCAAGAGGCGGGCTCGCCCCAGCATTTT.

The rearrangement joins TRBV5-1 to TRBJ2-2; D is possibly TRBD2 (6 bases). Germline CDR1 reads SGHRS; CDR2 reads YFSETQ. Trimming stripped 4 bases from V and 0 bases from J, with 13 bases between. The CDR3 contains 16 residues. Written as DNA, the CDR3 is TGCGCCAGCAGCCGACTAGTGACGCCGAACACCGGGGAGCTGTTTTTT. Its protein is CASSRLVTPNTGELFF. The full variable domain, with the rest looked up from reference TRBV5-1 and TRBJ2-2, is KAGVTQTPRYLIKTRGQQVTLSCSPISGHRSVSWYQQTPGQGLQFLFEYFSETQRNKGNFPGRFSGRQFSNSRSEMNVSTLELGDSALYLCASSRLVTPNTGELFFGEGSRLTVL.

This chain links TRBV6-1 with TRBJ2-7; 7 bases are shared with TRBD2. The CDR3 consists of 14 residues. Germline loops: CDR1 MNHNS, CDR2 SASEGT. The junction had 2 bases not matched to a gene; V was cut back by 1 base and J by 2 bases. The CDR3 reads CASSEGSGAYEQYF. The DNA for the CDR3 is TGTGCCAGCAGTGAAGGAAGCGGGGCCTACGAGCAGTACTTC.

The J gene is TRBJ2-3, the V gene TRBV18, with 8 bases identical to TRBD2. Germline V gives CDR1 KGHSH, CDR2 LQKENI. Trimming took 3 bases from V and 2 from J; bases not matched to a gene: 7. CDR3 length equals 16 residues. The CDR3 bases are TGTGCCAGCTCACCTCGGGGGGGGGCATCCACAGATACGCAGTATTTT. This gives the protein CASSPRGGASTDTQYF.

CDR3 in amino acids: CASSLQYTEAFF. The CDR3 DNA reads TGTGCCAGCAGCCTACAATACACTGAAGCTTTCTTT. The chain has TRBV28 and TRBJ1-1; unclear D gene. With 6 bases removed from V and 3 bases from J, the gap between germline ends came to 8 bases. The V gene's germline CDR1 is MDHEN and CDR2 SYDVKM. The CDR3 covers 12 residues.

This clone has only a few counts. The chain couples TRBV14 to TRBJ1-4; TRBD1 might be the D (5 bases). Per the germline V gene, CDR1 is SGHDN and CDR2 is FVKESK. V shed 1 base and J shed 3 bases, with 6 bases lying between them. This CDR3 region has 14 residues. The DNA of the CDR3 is TGTGCCAGCAGCCAAGCGACAGCTAATGAAAAACTGTTTTTT. Protein product: CASSQATANEKLFF. Together with reference TRBV14 and TRBJ1-4, the CDR3 gives the full variable domain: EAGVTQFPSHSVIEKGQTVTLRCDPISGHDNLYWYRRVMGKEIKFLLHFVKESKQDESGMPNNRFLAERTGGTYSTLKVQPAELEDSGVYFCASSQATANEKLFFGSGTQLSVL.

In this sample, this clone turned up a few times. The chain combines TRBV19 with TRBJ1-5; tentative D call: TRBD1 (6 bases). Trimming removed 4 bases from V and 2 bases from J, with 12 bases in between. Germline V gives CDR1 LNHDA, CDR2 SQIVND (reference sequence). The CDR3 loop spans 15 amino acids. The CDR3 spells CASSRAGDRNQPQHF. CDR3 bases: TGTGCCAGTAGTAGGGCAGGGGACCGCAATCAGCCCCAGCATTTT.

J is TRBJ1-1 and V is TRBV5-3, with 11 bases matching TRBD1. TRBV5-3 is marked as an open reading frame, function uncertain. This CDR3 region has 17 residues. V lost 5 bases and J lost 1; bases outside the gene matches: 10. The CDR3 coding sequence is TGTGCCAGAAGTGAATCCGGGACAGGGGGGTGGAACACTGAAGCTTTCTTT. Translation: CARSESGTGGWNTEAFF.

V is TRBV11-2 and J is TRBJ2-7, with 9 nucleotides matching TRBD1. The germline gives CDR1 SGHAT, CDR2 FQNNGV. The CDR3 sequence is 16 residues long. V shed 2 bases, J shed 6 bases, and the junction held 11 bases outside the gene matches. In nucleotides, the CDR3 is TGTGCCAGCAGCTTACAGGGACAGGGATTTTCGGGCGAGCAGTACTTC. Protein product: CASSLQGQGFSGEQYF.